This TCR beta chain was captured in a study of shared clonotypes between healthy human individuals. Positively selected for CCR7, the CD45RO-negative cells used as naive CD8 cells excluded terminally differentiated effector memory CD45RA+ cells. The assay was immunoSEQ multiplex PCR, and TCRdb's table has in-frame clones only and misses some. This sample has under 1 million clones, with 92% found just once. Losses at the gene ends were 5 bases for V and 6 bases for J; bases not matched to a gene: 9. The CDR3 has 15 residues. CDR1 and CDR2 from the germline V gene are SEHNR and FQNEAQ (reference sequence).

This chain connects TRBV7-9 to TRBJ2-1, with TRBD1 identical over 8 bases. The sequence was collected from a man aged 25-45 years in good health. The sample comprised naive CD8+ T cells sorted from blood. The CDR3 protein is CASSPGQGGVNEQFF. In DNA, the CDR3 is TGTGCCAGCAGCCCCGGACAGGGAGGTGTCAATGAGCAGTTCTTC.